This TCR beta chain was found in a study of CD8+ T cells in alopecia areata. At the level of the study: Patients in the treated group were given tofacitinib by mouth, 5 to 10 mg twice a day.

Remarks on this clone: Its antigen is still unknown.

Treatment noted: oral pan-JAK inhibitor, 5-10 mg twice daily. It was from PBMCs that CD4+ and CD8+ T cells were sorted. The CDR3 is 15 amino acids. The germline V gene encodes CDR1 LGHNA and CDR2 YSLEER. Trimming took 0 bases from V and 6 from J; bases not matched to a gene: 4. Overall study results and limits: Scalp repertoires also include resident alphabeta T cells from normal skin. The presence of one nonresponder keeps the tie between baseline CD8+ expansion and response uncertain.

Reverse transcribed after extraction, RNA yielded cDNA as the sequencing template. Produced via immunoSEQ multiplex PCR; TCRdb's table is partial and in-frame only. The profile covers some 170,000 clones, with approximately 53% appearing a single time and 10% to 14% taken by the ten largest. The sample here was CD8+ T cells sorted from blood, taken at week 24, from a patient treated with tofacitinib. The TCR originated in a human donor with alopecia areata. The rearrangement links TRBV4-3 to TRBJ2-3; the match to TRBD2 covers 9 bases. This CDR3 is CASSQDKRGADTQYF. The CDR3 region has the DNA TGCGCCAGCAGCCAAGATAAGCGGGGGGCCGATACGCAGTATTTT.